The present entry profiles one T cell receptor beta chain with its context. Which antigen it targets is not known. Base qualities are missing; no much larger clone stands one base away. The entry originates in a study of blood T cell repertoires in COVID-19 (dated by TCRdb to between 2020 and 2021). At the level of the whole study: Samples from collaborators originated in the United States, Italy and Spain and spanned both the acute and convalescent phases of COVID-19. Samples came from the ongoing ImmuneRACE study (first 160 participants) plus 1,254 subjects from 6 global collaborators. The repertoires were made available in a free public database intended to serve as a resource for research on the immune response to SARS-CoV-2. Where available, HLA class I and class II types were taken from metadata supplied by the sample provider and were not determined by assay-based typing. The dataset comprised deeply sampled blood TCRbeta repertoires from subjects exposed to, actively infected with, or recovered from COVID-19. The prospective study material was composed of cDNA or gDNA derived from T cells, B-cell-depleted T cells, or PBMCs. Nearly every sample came with metadata listing a de-identified subject ID, COVID-19 status, age in years and sex.

CDR1 and CDR2, per the germline V gene (reference sequence), are LNHDA and SQIVND. The trim is 7 bases for V and 4 bases for J, with a gap of 25 bases between the germline ends. The CDR3 covers 18 residues, taking in both the cysteine and the phenylalanine. The DNA shown is the 54-base CDR3, in frame from base 1. Each collaborating institution followed its own protocols to collect whole blood in K2EDTA tubes. For TCRbeta analysis, collaborators shipped samples as frozen whole blood, isolated PBMCs, or DNA extracted from either of those sample types. What the research found in general, with its limitations: Clinical and demographic metadata were provided uncurated, with the amount varying by source and participant.

TCRbeta CDR3 regions were amplified from genomic DNA by means of the immunoSEQ Assay, a bias-controlled multiplex PCR. The original pipeline was this. Within the assay, amplification of reference gene primers was used to estimate how many nucleated cells each sample contained. Sequence reads were collapsed and filtered to measure the absolute abundance of every unique TCRbeta CDR3 rearrangement. Productive Simpson clonality was computed per sample as the square root of Simpson's diversity index over productive rearrangements. In its TCRdb copy, this immuneACCESS table keeps in-frame sequences only and misses some clones. Where compared with another copy, unresolved V genes explain less than half of these, and the others have no known cause. V and J calls and clone size follow that table, whereas D and trimming were derived from the DNA. A total of roughly 60,000 clones appear in this sample, roughly 77% of them only once. Clones ranked in the top ten supply just under 15% of the sample.

Here the chain combines TRBV19 and TRBJ2-2, and perhaps TRBD2 as D gene, on 6 matching bases. Material: peripheral blood. This receptor was obtained from a man at least 80 years old with acute or convalescent COVID-19. CDR3 reads: CASTWDSQNVAVTGELFF. The DNA reads TGTGCCAGTACTTGGGACTCCCAAAACGTCGCCGTCACCGGGGAGCTGTTTTTT.